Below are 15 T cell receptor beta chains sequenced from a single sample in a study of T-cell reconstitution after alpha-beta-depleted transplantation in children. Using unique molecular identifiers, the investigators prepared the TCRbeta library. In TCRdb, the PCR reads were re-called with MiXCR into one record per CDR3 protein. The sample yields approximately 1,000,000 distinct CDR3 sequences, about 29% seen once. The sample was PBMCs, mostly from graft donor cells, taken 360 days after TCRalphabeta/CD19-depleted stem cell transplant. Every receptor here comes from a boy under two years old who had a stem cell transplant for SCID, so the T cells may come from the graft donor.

The CDR3 nucleotides are TGTGCCAGCAGCCTAGGGGAGGGCGGGCCGGGCGGCTACACCTTC. Translated, it gives CASSLGEGGPGGYTF. This chain connects TRBV12-3 or TRBV12-4 to TRBJ1-2; TRBD1 is a possible D gene (5 bases). The germline V and J ends were trimmed by 6 bases and 8 bases, with 22 bases remaining between them. The CDR3 has 15 residues.

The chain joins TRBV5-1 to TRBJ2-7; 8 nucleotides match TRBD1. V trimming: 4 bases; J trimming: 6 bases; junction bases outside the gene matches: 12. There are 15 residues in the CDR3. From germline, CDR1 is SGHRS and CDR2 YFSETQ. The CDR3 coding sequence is TGCGCCAGCAGCCCGAAACCAGGGGGCGAAGGCGAGCAGTACTTC. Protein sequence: CASSPKPGGEGEQYF.

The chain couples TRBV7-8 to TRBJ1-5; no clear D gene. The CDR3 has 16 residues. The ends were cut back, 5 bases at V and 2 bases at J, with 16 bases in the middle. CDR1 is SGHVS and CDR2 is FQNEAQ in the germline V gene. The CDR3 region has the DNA TGTGCCAGCAGCCTAGACACTGTCTTCGGCAATCAGCCCCAGCATTTT. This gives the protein CASSLDTVFGNQPQHF.

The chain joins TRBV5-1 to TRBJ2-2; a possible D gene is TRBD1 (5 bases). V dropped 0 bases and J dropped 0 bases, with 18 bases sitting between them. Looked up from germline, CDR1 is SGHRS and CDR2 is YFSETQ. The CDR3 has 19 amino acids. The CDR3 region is CASSLGPILTAPNTGELFF. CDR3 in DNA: TGCGCCAGCAGCTTGGGGCCTATTCTGACAGCGCCGAACACCGGGGAGCTGTTTTTT. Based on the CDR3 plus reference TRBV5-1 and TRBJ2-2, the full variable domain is KAGVTQTPRYLIKTRGQQVTLSCSPISGHRSVSWYQQTPGQGLQFLFEYFSETQRNKGNFPGRFSGRQFSNSRSEMNVSTLELGDSALYLCASSLGPILTAPNTGELFFGEGSRLTVL.

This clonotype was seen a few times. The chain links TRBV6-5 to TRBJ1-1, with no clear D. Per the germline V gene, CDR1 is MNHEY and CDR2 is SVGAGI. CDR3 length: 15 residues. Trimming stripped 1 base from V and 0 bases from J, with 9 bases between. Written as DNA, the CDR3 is TGTGCCAGCAGTTACTTCCCAGGACTGAACACTGAAGCTTTCTTT. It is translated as CASSYFPGLNTEAFF.

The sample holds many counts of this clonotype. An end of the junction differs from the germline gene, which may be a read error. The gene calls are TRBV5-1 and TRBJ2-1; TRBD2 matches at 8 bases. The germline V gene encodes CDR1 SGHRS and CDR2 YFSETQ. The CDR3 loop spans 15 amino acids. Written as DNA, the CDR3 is TGTGCCAGCAGTTCGAGCGGGGGCCCCTACAATGAGCAGTTCTTC. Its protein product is CASSSSGGPYNEQFF.

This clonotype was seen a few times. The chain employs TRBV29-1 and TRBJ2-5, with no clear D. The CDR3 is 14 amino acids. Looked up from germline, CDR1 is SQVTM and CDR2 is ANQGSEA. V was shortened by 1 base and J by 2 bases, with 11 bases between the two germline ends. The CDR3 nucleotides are TGCAGCGTTGAAGGGACGGTACGTCAAGAGACCCAGTACTTC. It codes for CSVEGTVRQETQYF.

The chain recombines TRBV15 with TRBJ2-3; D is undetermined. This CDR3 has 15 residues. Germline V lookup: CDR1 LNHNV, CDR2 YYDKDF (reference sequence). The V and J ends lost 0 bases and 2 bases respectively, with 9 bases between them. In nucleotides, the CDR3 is TGTGCCACCAGCAGAGATCCCCAGATCACAGATACGCAGTATTTT. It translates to CATSRDPQITDTQYF.

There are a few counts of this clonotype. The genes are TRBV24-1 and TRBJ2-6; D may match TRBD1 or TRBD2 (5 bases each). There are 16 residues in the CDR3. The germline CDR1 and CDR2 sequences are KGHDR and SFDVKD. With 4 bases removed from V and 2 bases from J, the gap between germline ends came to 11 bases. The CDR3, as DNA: TGTGCCACCAGTGACCCTCGGGGCGCTGGGGCCAACGTCCTGACTTTC. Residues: CATSDPRGAGANVLTF.

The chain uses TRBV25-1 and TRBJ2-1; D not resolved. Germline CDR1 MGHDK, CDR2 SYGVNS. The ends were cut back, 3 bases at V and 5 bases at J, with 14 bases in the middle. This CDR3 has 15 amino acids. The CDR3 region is CASSEGWQNNNEQFF. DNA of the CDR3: TGTGCCAGCAGTGAGGGTTGGCAGAACAACAATGAGCAGTTCTTC.

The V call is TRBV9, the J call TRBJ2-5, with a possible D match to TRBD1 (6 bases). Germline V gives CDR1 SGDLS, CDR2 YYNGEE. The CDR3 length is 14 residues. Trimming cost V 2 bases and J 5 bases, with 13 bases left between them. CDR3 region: CASSVGGQTETQYF. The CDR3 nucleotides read TGTGCCAGCAGCGTCGGAGGACAGACGGAGACCCAGTACTTC.

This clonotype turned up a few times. The chain's CDR3 is CASSYGGAEAFF. For the CDR3, the DNA is TGTGCCAGCAGTTACGGGGGGGCTGAAGCTTTCTTT. The chain couples TRBV6-5 to TRBJ1-1; TRBD1 might be the D (5 bases). The V and J ends lost 2 bases and 6 bases respectively, with 7 bases between them. The CDR3 totals 12 residues. Per germline, CDR1 MNHEY and CDR2 SVGAGI.

CDR3 amino acids: CASSLETGAYEAFF. CDR3 nucleotides: TGCGCCAGCAGCTTGGAGACAGGGGCCTATGAAGCTTTCTTT. J is TRBJ1-1 and V is TRBV5-1; 8 nucleotides line up with TRBD1. Germline V lookup: CDR1 SGHRS, CDR2 YFSETQ. The CDR3 is made up of 14 amino acids. With V trimmed by 0 bases and J by 7 bases, 5 bases remained unmatched.

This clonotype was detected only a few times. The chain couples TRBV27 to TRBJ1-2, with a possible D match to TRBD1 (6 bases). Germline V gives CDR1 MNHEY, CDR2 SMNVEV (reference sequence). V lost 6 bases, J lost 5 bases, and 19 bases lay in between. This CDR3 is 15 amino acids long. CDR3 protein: CASRQAGARGYGYTF. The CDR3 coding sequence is TGTGCCAGCAGACAGGCAGGGGCGAGGGGATATGGCTACACCTTC.

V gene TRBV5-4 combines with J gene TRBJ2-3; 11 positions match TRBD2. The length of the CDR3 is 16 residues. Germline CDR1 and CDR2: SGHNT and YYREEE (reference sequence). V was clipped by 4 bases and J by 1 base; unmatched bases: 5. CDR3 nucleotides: TGTGCCAGCAGCCTGAAGGGACTAGCGGGCACAGATACGCAGTATTTT. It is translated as CASSLKGLAGTDTQYF.